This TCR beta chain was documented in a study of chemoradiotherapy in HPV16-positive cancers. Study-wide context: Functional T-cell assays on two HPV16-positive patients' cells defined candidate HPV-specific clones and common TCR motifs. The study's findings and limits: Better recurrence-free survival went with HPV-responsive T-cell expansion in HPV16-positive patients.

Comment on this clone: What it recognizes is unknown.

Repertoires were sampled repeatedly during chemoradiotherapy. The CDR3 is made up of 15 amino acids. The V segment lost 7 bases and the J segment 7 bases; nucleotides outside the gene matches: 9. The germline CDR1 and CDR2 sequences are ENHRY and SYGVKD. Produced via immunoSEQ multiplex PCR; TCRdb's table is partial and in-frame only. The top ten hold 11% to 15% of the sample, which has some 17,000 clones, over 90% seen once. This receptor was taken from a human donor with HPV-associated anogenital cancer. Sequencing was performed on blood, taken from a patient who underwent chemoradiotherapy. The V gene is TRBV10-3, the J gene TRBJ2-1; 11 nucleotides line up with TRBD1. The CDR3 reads CAITTGTGGRNEQFF. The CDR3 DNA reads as TGTGCCATCACCACGGGGACAGGGGGTAGGAATGAGCAGTTCTTC.